There are a few counts of the clone carrying this TCR beta chain. Its specificity is unknown. This sample is drawn from a study of early T cells in non-severe SARS-CoV-2 infection. For the study at large: Sequencing of unsorted whole blood was done on bulk RNA, leaving chains unpaired.

Overall study findings and caveats: Matching with VDJdb favored anti-spike CD8 responses (missing private and CD4 specificities).

Individual cDNA molecules were tagged with unique molecular identifiers. TCRdb reprocessed the 5' RACE reads via MiXCR and lists one record per CDR3 protein. The table includes 66,000 or so distinct CDR3 sequences, 10% to 11% detected once. Trimming left V 2 bases short and J 5 bases short, with 13 bases between. Per germline, CDR1 MNHEY and CDR2 SMNVEV (reference sequence). This CDR3 comprises 14 residues. The origin of this receptor is an adult who was a healthcare worker with PCR-confirmed SARS-CoV-2 infection or an uninfected control (not recorded which). V is TRBV27 and J is TRBJ2-7; possible D gene TRBD1, 5 bases. The sequenced sample was whole blood. The CDR3 DNA reads as TGTGCCAGCAGTTTACAGCTAGGGGTCCACGAGCAGTACTTC. Encoded protein: CASSLQLGVHEQYF.